This T cell receptor (beta chain) originates from a study of Ad26.COV2.S vaccination and SARS-CoV-2 variants. TCRdb keeps only in-frame clones here, not all; method: immunoSEQ multiplex PCR. The sample consists of 350,000 to 500,000 clones, roughly 90% of them appearing once. Concerning this clone itself: Its specificity is not known.

Treatment specified: some 20 received Ad26.COV2.S at low or high dose, single or two shots; several received placebo; per-sample allocation not given. Samples analyzed were those drawn on day 63 after the first vaccine or placebo injection. V lost 0 bases and J 8 bases, leaving 13 bases between the germline ends. Germline V gene lookup returns CDR1 MNHEY and CDR2 SVGAGI. This CDR3 has 14 amino acids. General study results and limits: There was reportedly substantial breadth in spike-specific CD8+ and CD4+ T cell responses after vaccination.

The genes are TRBV6-5 and TRBJ1-2; D is perhaps TRBD1 (6 bases). The sequence was collected from a person between 18 and 59 years old who received the Ad26.COV2.S COVID-19 vaccine or a placebo. This material consisted of peripheral blood, taken in a trial of Ad26.COV2.S vaccine versus placebo. CDR3 DNA: TGTGCCAGCAGTTACTCCTTCAGGGGCGTAGGCTACACCTTC. The encoded protein is CASSYSFRGVGYTF.